A selection of T cell receptor beta chains follows, all from one sample in a study of T cell responses to AZD1222 COVID-19 vaccine. Libraries were prepared by immunoSEQ multiplex PCR; TCRdb keeps only in-frame clonotypes and omits some of them. The table includes 150,000 to 200,000 clones, more than 80% detected once. The material was peripheral blood, obtained on day 0 of AZD1222 vaccination. The receptor set was obtained from an adult in good health. Each CDR3 is given with its conserved first and last residue. The D gene is left open where the match is weak. Only part of the rows carry a size: once, few, many, or a class if the clone is expanded.

>-|-|TRBJ1-3|TRBV19
TGTGCCAGTAGTTTTGGGGAGGGTGTCTCTGGAAACACCATATATTTT
CASSFGEGVSGNTIYF
>-|-|TRBJ2-7|TRBV27
TGTGCCAGCAGTTTAAGTAGGGCGGACGAGCAGTACTTC
CASSLSRADEQYF
>-|-|TRBJ1-5|TRBV3-1/TRBV3-2
TGTGCCAGCAGCCCGTCCTCCCGGGATCAGCCCCAGCATTTT
CASSPSSRDQPQHF
>-|-|TRBJ1-2|TRBV29-1
TGCAGCGTAAGGCAGGGCCCCTATGGCTACACCTTC
CSVRQGPYGYTF
>-|-|TRBJ1-2|TRBV29-1
TGCAGCGTTGCGGGCAGACTCTATGGCTACACCTTC
CSVAGRLYGYTF
>-|-|TRBJ1-2|TRBV10-2
TGCGCCAGCAGTGATGGCTATGGCTACACCTTC
CASSDGYGYTF
>-|TRBD1|TRBJ1-5|TRBV6-5
TGTGCCAGCAACTACGCGGGACAGAACAATCAGCCCCAGCATTTT
CASNYAGQNNQPQHF
>-|-|TRBJ2-1|TRBV6-6
TGTGCCAGCAATGGGGGCGGGAGACCTGTTTGGTATGAGCAGTTCTTC
CASNGGGRPVWYEQFF
>-|-|TRBJ2-3|TRBV12-3/TRBV12-4
TGTGCCAGCAACCGTTTCACTGATACGCAGTATTTT
CASNRFTDTQYF
>-|-|TRBJ1-4|TRBV18
TGTGCCAGCTCTGGAGATCTTGGTGAAAAACTGTTTTTT
CASSGDLGEKLFF
>-|TRBD2|TRBJ2-1|TRBV27
TGTGCCAGCAGTGGGAGAACTAGCGGGAGAGACAATGAGCAGTTCTTC
CASSGRTSGRDNEQFF
>-|-|TRBJ1-1|TRBV11-3
TGTGCCAGCAGAGGGGTCCCGAACACTGAAGCTTTCTTT
CASRGVPNTEAFF
>few|-|TRBJ2-2|TRBV5-1
TGCGCCAGCAGCTTCCAGGGTCGGAGCACCGGGGAGCTGTTTTTT
CASSFQGRSTGELFF
>once|-|TRBJ2-2|TRBV6-2/TRBV6-3
TGTGCCAGCAGCCCGACCTGGACGGCCGTCGCCGGGGAGCTGTTTTTT
CASSPTWTAVAGELFF
>-|-|TRBJ2-1|TRBV3-1/TRBV3-2
TGTGCCAGCAGCCGGGCACAGGGAGATGGGGGTGAGCAGTTCTTC
CASSRAQGDGGEQFF
>-|-|TRBJ1-1|TRBV13
TGTGCCAGCAGCTTATACCCCCACAAGAACACTGAAGCTTTCTTT
CASSLYPHKNTEAFF
>-|-|TRBJ1-1|TRBV4-2
TGTGCCAGCAGCCAAGATCGGGGAATTAACTGGGGAGAAGACACTGAAGCTTTCTTT
CASSQDRGINWGEDTEAFF
>-|TRBD2|TRBJ2-3|TRBV29-1
TGCAGCGTTGACGGGGGGACAGATACGCAGTATTTT
CSVDGGTDTQYF
>once|-|TRBJ1-1|TRBV25-1
TGTGCCAGCAGTGAATCTCAGCTAACTGGGGTGAACACTGAAGCTTTCTTT
CASSESQLTGVNTEAFF
>-|-|TRBJ2-7|TRBV27
TGTGCCAGCAGTTTATCCTACGAGCAGTACTTC
CASSLSYEQYF
>-|-|TRBJ1-3|TRBV19
TGTGCCAGTGCCGACAGTCGCTCTGGAAACACCATATATTTT
CASADSRSGNTIYF
>-|-|TRBJ1-1|TRBV6-6
TGTGCCAGCAGCCTGTCGGACGGGGACACTGAAGCTTTCTTT
CASSLSDGDTEAFF
>-|-|TRBJ1-4|TRBV7-9
TGTGCCAGCAGCCTGACTACGCGGGGTGAAAAACTGTTTTTT
CASSLTTRGEKLFF
>-|TRBD1|TRBJ1-2|TRBV6-5
TGTGCCAGCAGTTATGGGACAGGGGGAGAGTATGGCTACACCTTC
CASSYGTGGEYGYTF
>-|-|TRBJ2-3|TRBV4-2
TGTGCCAGCAGCCAGAAGGGGGGGGAGTCGGGCACAGATACGCAGTATTTT
CASSQKGGESGTDTQYF
>once|TRBD1|TRBJ1-5|TRBV6-5
TGTGCCAGCAGTTCCGACAGGGGAAGCAATCAGCCCCAGCATTTT
CASSSDRGSNQPQHF
>-|TRBD1|TRBJ1-2|TRBV18
TGTGCCAGCTCTCTCCGGACAGGGGACTATGGCTACACCTTC
CASSLRTGDYGYTF